This TCR beta chain emerged from a study of OX40 agonist ivuxolimab in advanced cancers. Sequencing used immunoSEQ multiplex PCR; TCRdb keeps in-frame clones, though not all of them. In the table there are roughly 60,000 clones, more than 70% of which are singletons. As concerns this clone: Its antigen is not known.

General study points: There were, on average, more expanded clones in CD8+ T cells than in CD4+.

Per germline, CDR1 MGHDK and CDR2 SYGVNS. The CDR3 totals 14 residues. Trimming left V 3 bases short and J 1 base short, with 8 bases between. The starting material was CD4+ or CD8+ T cells sorted from blood, obtained in a trial of the OX40 agonist ivuxolimab. This chain uses TRBV25-1 with TRBJ2-3; D uncertain. This TCR derives from an adult with an advanced solid tumor such as melanoma, head and neck, liver or kidney cancer. CDR3 in amino acids: CASSEPGGTDTQYF. CDR3 coding DNA: TGTGCCAGCAGTGAGCCTGGGGGCACAGATACGCAGTATTTT. Combining the CDR3 with reference TRBV25-1 and TRBJ2-3 gives the whole variable domain EADIYQTPRYLVIGTGKKITLECSQTMGHDKMYWYQQDPGMELHLIHYSYGVNSTEKGDLSSESTVSRIRTEHFPLTLESARPSHTSQYLCASSEPGGTDTQYFGPGTRLTVL.